This T cell receptor (beta chain) was recorded in a study of T cell repertoires in cytomegalovirus infection. This clonotype was detected ten times or more. Via MiXCR, TCRdb re-called the reads, giving one row per CDR3 protein. The sample includes around 94,000 distinct CDR3 sequences, 15% to 20% of them seen just once. The CDR3 extends over 14 amino acids. V lost 5 bases and J lost 2, with 12 bases in between. V and J are TRBV12-3 or TRBV12-4 and TRBJ1-1; D perhaps matches TRBD1 (6 bases). The sequencing sample was made of PBMCs. This TCR was sampled from a human donor in good health (CMV status not recorded). Some clones in this sample may be carry-over from other donors' samples. CDR3 region: CASSPGTTNTEAFF. CDR3 coding DNA: TGTGCCAGCAGTCCTGGGACAACTAACACTGAAGCTTTCTTT.